These 22 T cell receptor beta chains originate from one sample sequenced in a study of response to subunit inactivated influenza vaccine (dated by TCRdb to about 2018). Library preparation used RT-PCR. The instrument was an Illumina HiSeq 2500. TCRdb ran its own pipeline on the public reads, namely fastp trimming at Q25 and MiXCR clone calling, and kept in-frame beta chains. Rows are combined by CDR3 protein, so each entry shows the most common genes and DNA. The sample table holds roughly 650,000 distinct CDR3 sequences, of which more than 15% were seen once. The ten largest make up approximately 10% of the sample. The sample in question was PBMCs from blood, obtained about 12 days after vaccination. These receptors originate from a man aged 50 to 59 who received an inactivated influenza vaccine. Donor details come from another sample of the same person, matched by shared clones.

This clonotype was detected ten times or more. This chain links TRBV24-1 with TRBJ2-3; D is possibly TRBD2 (5 bases). Trimming cost V 4 bases and J 0 bases, with 19 bases left between them. The CDR3 sequence is 18 residues long. The germline CDR1 and CDR2 sequences are KGHDR and SFDVKD. For the CDR3, the DNA is TGTGCCACCAGTGACCCCGGGTGGGGAGTAAGTAGCACAGATACGCAGTATTTT. Amino acid sequence: CATSDPGWGVSSTDTQYF.

The table lists this clonotype with a few counts. The V and J genes are TRBV25-1 and TRBJ2-4, with D unclear. The CDR3 sequence is 12 residues long. Germline V lookup: CDR1 MGHDK, CDR2 SYGVNS. V lost 2 bases and J lost 7, with 6 bases in between. CDR3 loop: CASSEGRNIQYF. CDR3 DNA sequence: TGTGCCAGCAGTGAAGGGCGGAACATTCAGTACTTC.

This sequence joins TRBV4-2 and TRBJ1-6, with D perhaps matching TRBD1 (5 bases). CDR1 is LGHNA, CDR2 YNFKEQ, per germline. This CDR3 spans 17 amino acids. V was pared by 0 bases and J by 0 bases, with 9 bases between. As DNA, the CDR3 is TGTGCCAGCAGCCAAGAGAGACAGAGCTCCTATAATTCACCCCTCCACTTT. Translated, it gives CASSQERQSSYNSPLHF.

The CDR3 region has the DNA TGTGCCAGCAGCTTAATTCAGGGGTCAGATACCGGGGAGCTGTTTTTT. It specifies CASSLIQGSDTGELFF. The chain uses TRBV7-6 and TRBJ2-2; possibly TRBD1 for D (6 bases). Germline V gene lookup returns CDR1 SGHVS and CDR2 FNYEAQ. This CDR3 is built from 16 residues. V dropped 2 bases and J dropped 5 bases, with 15 bases sitting between them.

This clonotype was counted a few times. The chain has TRBV7-8 and TRBJ2-5; 8 bases line up with TRBD2. CDR1 is SGHVS and CDR2 is FQNEAQ in the germline V gene. The ends lost 1 base at V and 5 bases at J; junction bases unmatched: 6. The CDR3 is made up of 15 amino acids. DNA of the CDR3: TGTGCCAGCAGCTTAGTTGCGGGGGGCTGGGAGACCCAGTACTTC. This gives the protein CASSLVAGGWETQYF.

The rearrangement joins TRBV28 to TRBJ1-1; perhaps TRBD1 as D (5 bases). This CDR3 has 16 amino acids. Germline loops: CDR1 MDHEN, CDR2 SYDVKM. The V and J ends lost 5 bases and 3 bases respectively, with 19 bases between them. This CDR3 is CASSLTSGGSDTEAFF. The CDR3 nucleotides read TGTGCCAGCAGTCTGACATCGGGGGGTTCGGACACTGAAGCTTTCTTT.

V gene TRBV29-1 combines with J gene TRBJ2-3, with no clear D. Matching the DNA end better, TRBJ1-5 makes the J call doubtful. There are 14 residues in the CDR3. Per germline, CDR1 SQVTM and CDR2 ANQGSEA. The CDR3: CSLRFLLNTDTQHF. The CDR3, as DNA: TGCAGCCTCAGGTTTCTACTAAACACAGATACGCAGCATTTT.

This chain connects TRBV29-1 to TRBJ1-1, with unresolved D. From germline, CDR1 is SQVTM and CDR2 ANQGSEA. V gave up 5 bases and J gave up 0 bases, with 4 bases separating them. The CDR3 length is 11 residues. CDR3 loop: CSVRLNTEAFF. For the CDR3, the DNA is TGCAGCGTTAGACTGAACACTGAAGCTTTCTTT.

This clonotype has more than one count but fewer than ten. J is TRBJ1-3 and V is TRBV11-2; D unclear. V was shortened by 3 bases and J by 0 bases, with 18 bases between the two germline ends. This CDR3 is built from 18 residues. CDR1 and CDR2 from the germline V gene are SGHAT and FQNNGV. The CDR3 sequence: CASSFRGPGFSSGNTIYF. In nucleotides, the CDR3 is TGTGCCAGCAGCTTTAGAGGCCCGGGTTTCAGCTCTGGAAACACCATATATTTT. The whole variable domain, filled in from reference TRBV11-2 and TRBJ1-3, reads EAGVAQSPRYKIIEKRQSVAFWCNPISGHATLYWYQQILGQGPKLLIQFQNNGVVDDSQLPKDRFSAERLKGVDSTLKIQPAKLEDSAVYLCASSFRGPGFSSGNTIYFGEGSWLTVV.

The chain carries TRBV20-1 and TRBJ2-7; the D gene could be TRBD1 or TRBD2 (6 bases each). The germline V gene has CDR1 DFQATT and CDR2 SNEGSKA (reference sequence). The V and J ends lost 7 bases and 0 bases respectively, with 10 bases between them. The CDR3 has 12 amino acids. This CDR3 reads CSGRDTSYEQYF. Here the CDR3 DNA reads TGCAGTGGGCGGGACACCTCCTACGAGCAGTACTTC.

The chain joins TRBV12-3 or TRBV12-4 to TRBJ2-2, with a tentative D call TRBD2 (6 bases). This CDR3 has 16 amino acids. Trimming removed 6 bases from V and 1 base from J, with 15 bases in between. The CDR3 spells CASSARGAGNTGELFF. The CDR3 region has the DNA TGTGCCAGCAGCGCCCGTGGAGCGGGGAACACCGGGGAGCTGTTTTTT.

There are many counts of this clonotype. The V and J genes are TRBV20-1 and TRBJ2-1; the match to TRBD1 covers 10 bases. Trimming at V came to 6 bases and at J to 8 bases, leaving 16 bases not matched to a gene. This CDR3 is 16 amino acids long. Germline CDR1 and CDR2: DFQATT and SNEGSKA (reference sequence). The CDR3 DNA follows: TGCAGTGCCGGACCCCTGGGACAGGGGATTAGAGATGAGCAGTTCTTC. It is translated as CSAGPLGQGIRDEQFF.

As to this clonotype: At one end, the junction sequence differs from germline, possibly due to a read error. The V and J genes are TRBV7-2 and TRBJ2-2; either TRBD1 or TRBD2 may supply D (6 bases each). CDR1 and CDR2 from the germline V gene are SGHTA and FQGNSA. This CDR3 is 14 amino acids long. CDR3 sequence (DNA): TGTGCCAGCAGCCGTAACAGGGAAACCGGGGGGCTGTTTTTT. Its translation is CASSRNRETGGLFF.

This clonotype was counted at least ten times. This chain links TRBV10-1 with TRBJ2-2; D perhaps matches TRBD1 (6 bases). Germline assignment: CDR1 WNHNN and CDR2 SYGVQD (reference sequence). CDR3 length: 14 amino acids. The germline V and J ends were trimmed by 2 bases and 5 bases, with 9 bases remaining between them. The chain's CDR3 is CASSEAQGTGELFF. CDR3 DNA sequence: TGCGCCAGCAGTGAGGCACAGGGAACCGGGGAGCTGTTTTTT.

With regard to this clonotype: Sequence at one end of the junction differs from germline and may be a read error. In DNA, the CDR3 is TGTGCCAGCAGCTTAGGATCCTGGCCGGGAACAGAAACGCAGTATTTT. Translation: CASSLGSWPGTETQYF. V and J are TRBV11-2 and TRBJ2-3, with TRBD2 as a possible D gene (5 bases). Germline assignment: CDR1 SGHAT and CDR2 FQNNGV. CDR3 length: 16 residues.

This clonotype was detected many times. The V call is TRBV12-3 or TRBV12-4, the J call TRBJ1-6; 8 bases are a match to TRBD1. Trimming removed 5 bases from V and 7 bases from J; junction bases left unmatched: 4. The CDR3 has 14 residues. The CDR3 DNA reads TGTGCCAGCAGTACTGACAGGGGAAATTCACCCCTCCACTTT. It specifies CASSTDRGNSPLHF.

This clonotype has only a few counts. The rearrangement uses TRBV5-1 and TRBJ1-1; the match to TRBD1 covers 7 bases. The CDR3 loop spans 13 amino acids. Germline V gives CDR1 SGHRS, CDR2 YFSETQ. Trimming cost V 3 bases and J 4 bases; bases outside gene matches: 3. The CDR3 region has the DNA TGCGCCAGCAGCTCTGAGGGGGCCACTGAAGCTTTCTTT. Protein: CASSSEGATEAFF. Supplemented by reference TRBV5-1 and TRBJ1-1, the full variable domain reads KAGVTQTPRYLIKTRGQQVTLSCSPISGHRSVSWYQQTPGQGLQFLFEYFSETQRNKGNFPGRFSGRQFSNSRSEMNVSTLELGDSALYLCASSSEGATEAFFGQGTRLTVV.

CDR3 sequence: CSVGGLAGVADTQYF. Here the CDR3 DNA reads TGCAGCGTTGGGGGACTAGCGGGAGTTGCAGATACGCAGTATTTT. This rearrangement joins TRBV29-1 to TRBJ2-3; 14 bases map to TRBD2. This CDR3 is built from 15 residues. Germline values: CDR1 SQVTM, CDR2 ANQGSEA. With 4 bases clipped from V and 4 bases from J, the junction kept 4 bases outside the gene matches.

The J gene is TRBJ2-3, the V gene TRBV18; no reliable D call. This CDR3 is 15 amino acids long. V gave up 0 bases and J gave up 5 bases, with 12 bases separating them. Germline-derived CDR1 and CDR2 are KGHSH and LQKENI. The CDR3 sequence is CASSPPLAGGDTQYF. The CDR3 DNA is TGTGCCAGCTCACCACCGTTGGCAGGCGGAGATACGCAGTATTTT.

This clonotype came up a few times. The chain recombines TRBV10-3 with TRBJ2-7; D is undetermined. Germline V CDR1 and CDR2: ENHRY, SYGVKD. The V gene lost 0 bases and the J gene lost 2 bases, with 11 bases spanning the gap. CDR3 length equals 15 residues. Here the CDR3 reads CAISESRQEPYEQYF. The CDR3 region has the DNA TGTGCCATCAGTGAGTCGCGCCAGGAGCCCTACGAGCAGTACTTC.

The chain combines TRBV3-1 with TRBJ2-7; no definite D call. Trimming cost V 1 base and J 2 bases, with 9 bases left between them. Per the germline V gene, CDR1 is LGHDT and CDR2 is YNNKEL (reference sequence). The CDR3 sequence is 14 residues long. The CDR3 region has the DNA TGTGCCAGCAGCCAAGCCACAGTAACCTACGAGCAGTACTTC. This gives the protein CASSQATVTYEQYF.

The genes are TRBV7-2 and TRBJ2-1; D might be TRBD2 (6 bases). V lost 1 base and J lost 15, with 22 bases in between. The CDR3 covers 15 residues. The V gene's germline CDR1 is SGHTA and CDR2 FQGNSA. Here the CDR3 DNA reads TGTGCCAGCAGCTTAGGTCTAGCGCGGAATCGCAATGGGTTCTTC. Translating it yields CASSLGLARNRNGFF.